These T cell receptor beta chains were read from a single sample in a study of CD8 T cells in ankylosing spondylitis. A single record per CDR3 protein comes from TCRdb applying MiXCR to the 5' RACE reads. Of roughly 68,000 distinct CDR3 sequences in the sample, 6.2% are singletons; the top ten hold about 5%. The sequencing sample was made of synovial fluid, either unsorted or a sorted T cell fraction (not recorded which). These receptors all come from a male donor with ankylosing spondylitis. The CDR3 runs from the conserved cysteine through the conserved F or W. A D gene is named only where the DNA matches it firmly. A clone size is listed for some rows: how often the clone was seen (once, few, many), or a class if it is expanded.

V gene: TRBV5-1; J gene: TRBJ2-1; D gene: .; clone size: many; CDR3 DNA: TGCGCCAGCAGCTTGGGCACTATCTACAATGAGCAGTTCTTC; CDR3 protein: CASSLGTIYNEQFF
V gene: TRBV20-1; J gene: TRBJ2-7; D gene: .; clone size: many; CDR3 DNA: TGCAGTGCTCACCCTAGGTCCTACGAGCAGTACTTC; CDR3 protein: CSAHPRSYEQYF
V gene: TRBV6-5; J gene: TRBJ2-5; D gene: .; clone size: many; CDR3 DNA: TGTGCCAGCAGTTACTCTCGGCAGCAAGAGACCCAGTACTTC; CDR3 protein: CASSYSRQQETQYF
V gene: TRBV11-2; J gene: TRBJ2-7; D gene: TRBD1; clone size: few; CDR3 DNA: TGTGCCAGCAGCATAATGACAGGGGGGGACGAGCAGTACTTC; CDR3 protein: CASSIMTGGDEQYF
V gene: TRBV5-1; J gene: TRBJ1-6; D gene: .; clone size: medium-sized; CDR3 DNA: TGCGCCAGCAGCTTTCGGACATCTTCCTCACCCCTCCACTTT; CDR3 protein: CASSFRTSSSPLHF
V gene: TRBV6-1; J gene: TRBJ1-4; D gene: TRBD1; clone size: few; CDR3 DNA: TGTGCCAGCAGTGACGCGGGGACAGGGTTTGAAAAACTGTTTTTT; CDR3 protein: CASSDAGTGFEKLFF
V gene: TRBV30; J gene: TRBJ1-4; D gene: .; clone size: few; CDR3 DNA: TGTGCCTGGAACAGGGATGGTGAAAAACTGTTTTTT; CDR3 protein: CAWNRDGEKLFF
V gene: TRBV4-2; J gene: TRBJ2-5; D gene: TRBD1; clone size: many; CDR3 DNA: TGTGCCAGCAGCCCGGGACAGCGCCAAGAGACCCAGTACTTC; CDR3 protein: CASSPGQRQETQYF
V gene: TRBV7-2; J gene: TRBJ2-1; D gene: .; clone size: many; CDR3 DNA: TGTGCCAGCAGCCTCGACGGGACTTTCTACAATGAGCAGTTCTTC; CDR3 protein: CASSLDGTFYNEQFF
V gene: TRBV27; J gene: TRBJ1-4; D gene: .; clone size: many; CDR3 DNA: TGTGCCAGCAGTCCTTGGCAGGTGCCTAATGAAAAACTGTTTTTT; CDR3 protein: CASSPWQVPNEKLFF
V gene: TRBV4-1; J gene: TRBJ2-1; D gene: TRBD2; clone size: many; CDR3 DNA: TGCGCCAGCAGCCGATATCTTAGCGGGAGGGCCTATAATGAGCAGTTCTTC; CDR3 protein: CASSRYLSGRAYNEQFF
V gene: TRBV6-4; J gene: TRBJ2-1; D gene: TRBD2; clone size: many; CDR3 DNA: TGTGCCAGCAGTGGGACTAGCGGGAGTAGTGAGCAGTTCTTC; CDR3 protein: CASSGTSGSSEQFF
V gene: TRBV15; J gene: TRBJ2-1; D gene: .; clone size: many; CDR3 DNA: TGTGCCACCAGCAACCGAGGGTCCTACAATGAGCAGTTCTTC; CDR3 protein: CATSNRGSYNEQFF
V gene: TRBV20-1; J gene: TRBJ1-5; D gene: TRBD1; clone size: many; CDR3 DNA: TGCAGTGCTAGAGACCTCGGACAGGGAGAAGGGCCCCAGCATTTT; CDR3 protein: CSARDLGQGEGPQHF
V gene: TRBV28; J gene: TRBJ2-7; D gene: TRBD1; clone size: .; CDR3 DNA: TGTGCCAGCAGGCGGGACAGGGGTTCCTACGAGCAGTACTTC; CDR3 protein: CASRRDRGSYEQYF
V gene: TRBV12-5; J gene: TRBJ1-1; D gene: TRBD1; clone size: few; CDR3 DNA: TGTGCTAGTGGTACCGGACAGGGGAGGGCTGAAGCTTTCTTT; CDR3 protein: CASGTGQGRAEAFF
V gene: TRBV11-3; J gene: TRBJ2-7; D gene: TRBD1; clone size: .; CDR3 DNA: TGTGCCAGCAGCTTAATGGGACAGGGAACCTACGAGCAGTACTTC; CDR3 protein: CASSLMGQGTYEQYF
V gene: TRBV12-5; J gene: TRBJ2-1; D gene: TRBD2; clone size: few; CDR3 DNA: TGTGCTAGTGGTTTGGGACTAGCGAGGAATGAGCAGTTCTTC; CDR3 protein: CASGLGLARNEQFF
V gene: TRBV4-1; J gene: TRBJ2-3; D gene: TRBD2; clone size: many; CDR3 DNA: TGCGCCAGCAGCCAAGACCCCCCCGGGACTAGCGTCCAGCGGGTGGGAGATACGCAGTATTTT; CDR3 protein: CASSQDPPGTSVQRVGDTQYF
V gene: TRBV24-1; J gene: TRBJ2-1; D gene: TRBD2; clone size: many; CDR3 DNA: TGTGCCACCAGTGCTGGAATAGCGGGTCCTTCTACAGATGAGCAGTTCTTC; CDR3 protein: CATSAGIAGPSTDEQFF
V gene: TRBV24-1; J gene: TRBJ2-1; D gene: .; clone size: many; CDR3 DNA: TGTGCCACCAGTGATTACAGTGAGCAGTTCTTC; CDR3 protein: CATSDYSEQFF
V gene: TRBV20-1; J gene: TRBJ2-1; D gene: TRBD2; clone size: .; CDR3 DNA: TGCAGTGCTCCCCCCGGACTAGCCCTAAATGAGCAGTTCTTC; CDR3 protein: CSAPPGLALNEQFF
V gene: TRBV7-6; J gene: TRBJ2-5; D gene: .; clone size: .; CDR3 DNA: TGTGCCAGCAGCTTATGGCCGAGCCAGGAGACCCAGTACTTC; CDR3 protein: CASSLWPSQETQYF
V gene: TRBV27; J gene: TRBJ2-5; D gene: .; clone size: many; CDR3 DNA: TGTGCCAGCAGTTTACAGGGGCCAACTGGAGAGACCCAGTACTTC; CDR3 protein: CASSLQGPTGETQYF
V gene: TRBV11-1; J gene: TRBJ2-5; D gene: .; clone size: few; CDR3 DNA: TGTGCCAGCAGCTCCCGAATGACAGAGGAGACCCAGTACTTC; CDR3 protein: CASSSRMTEETQYF
V gene: TRBV5-4; J gene: TRBJ1-6; D gene: TRBD1; clone size: .; CDR3 DNA: TGTGCCAGCAGCTTATTCTTTTCAGGGGGAAATTCACCCCTCCACTTT; CDR3 protein: CASSLFFSGGNSPLHF
V gene: TRBV6-2/TRBV6-3; J gene: TRBJ1-2; D gene: .; clone size: .; CDR3 DNA: TGTGCCAGCAGTCGGGCAACAGGGTCTGGCTACACCTTC; CDR3 protein: CASSRATGSGYTF
V gene: TRBV5-1; J gene: TRBJ2-2; D gene: .; clone size: many; CDR3 DNA: TGCGCCAGCAGCTTGGTGACGGGCGGAACCGGGGAGCTGTTTTTT; CDR3 protein: CASSLVTGGTGELFF
V gene: TRBV9; J gene: TRBJ2-7; D gene: TRBD1; clone size: many; CDR3 DNA: TGTGCCAGCAGCTCGACCGGGACAGGGACGAACGAGCAGTACTTC; CDR3 protein: CASSSTGTGTNEQYF
V gene: TRBV15; J gene: TRBJ2-3; D gene: TRBD2; clone size: many; CDR3 DNA: TGTGCCACCAGCAGAGGAGCGGGAAGCACAGATACGCAGTATTTT; CDR3 protein: CATSRGAGSTDTQYF
V gene: TRBV7-3; J gene: TRBJ2-5; D gene: .; clone size: many; CDR3 DNA: TGTGCCAGCAGCTTAAGGGAGCGACTTAAAGAGACCCAGTACTTC; CDR3 protein: CASSLRERLKETQYF
V gene: TRBV12-3/TRBV12-4; J gene: TRBJ1-3; D gene: .; clone size: many; CDR3 DNA: TGTGCCAGCAGTACCATGAACACCATATATTTT; CDR3 protein: CASSTMNTIYF
V gene: TRBV7-8; J gene: TRBJ2-7; D gene: TRBD1; clone size: .; CDR3 DNA: TGTGCCAGCAGCGAGAGACAGGGCCCTTCTGGCGAGCAGTACTTC; CDR3 protein: CASSERQGPSGEQYF
V gene: TRBV5-1; J gene: TRBJ2-7; D gene: TRBD2; clone size: medium-sized; CDR3 DNA: TGCGCCAGCAGCGCCGGGACTAGTGGATACGAGCAGTACTTC; CDR3 protein: CASSAGTSGYEQYF
V gene: TRBV2; J gene: TRBJ2-7; D gene: TRBD2; clone size: many; CDR3 DNA: TGTGCCAGCAGTATTGGACTAGCGGGCTACGAGCAGTACTTC; CDR3 protein: CASSIGLAGYEQYF